This T cell receptor (beta chain) was captured by sequencing in a study of cytomegalovirus exposure and HLA in healthy donors. With 60 Vbeta and 13 Jbeta primers, the PCR was carried out. Original processing notes: Later, an analysis found around 77 million unique TCR beta chains, and approximately 10 million of these were shared. Assay: immunoSEQ multiplex PCR; the TCRdb copy retains only in-frame clones and omits some. That table is the source of V, J and clone size, and D and trimming were worked out from the DNA. The table includes around 97,000 clones, about 71% detected once. Whole-study findings and limits: In a later analysis, TCR beta V- and J-gene trimming showed a link to a missense DCLRE1C variant. Being productive about 87% or about 30% of the time was typical of most TCR beta V segments in an earlier analysis. The authors later found HLA-associated TCR beta chains more clonally expanded than equally common others.

The length of the CDR3 is 18 residues. The J segment lost 8 bases and the V segment lost 1 base, leaving 8 bases of the junction unmatched. Germline lookup yields CDR1 MGHRA and CDR2 YSYEKL. Worth noting for this clone: Its antigen is not identified.

This chain links TRBV4-1 with TRBJ2-1; 16 positions match TRBD2. Sequenced input: PBMCs. The clonotype comes from a woman between 50 and 59 years old in good health and CMV-seronegative. CDR3 residues: CASSQVPGLAGGEDEQFF. In DNA form, the CDR3 reads TGCGCCAGCAGCCAAGTCCCGGGACTAGCGGGGGGGGAGGATGAGCAGTTCTTC.